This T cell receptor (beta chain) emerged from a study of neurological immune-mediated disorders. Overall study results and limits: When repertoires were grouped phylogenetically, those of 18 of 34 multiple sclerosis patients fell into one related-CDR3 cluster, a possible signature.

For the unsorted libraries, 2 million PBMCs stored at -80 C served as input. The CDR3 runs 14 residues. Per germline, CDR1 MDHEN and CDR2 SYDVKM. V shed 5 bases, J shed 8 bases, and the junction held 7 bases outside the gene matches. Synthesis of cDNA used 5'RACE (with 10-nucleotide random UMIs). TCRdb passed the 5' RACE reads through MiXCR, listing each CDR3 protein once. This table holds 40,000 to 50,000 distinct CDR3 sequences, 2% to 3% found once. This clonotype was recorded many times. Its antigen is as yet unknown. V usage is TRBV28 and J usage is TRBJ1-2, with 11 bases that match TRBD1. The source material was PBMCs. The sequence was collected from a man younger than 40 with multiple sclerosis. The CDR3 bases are TGTGCCAGCAGTATCGGACAGGGGGCGCAAGGCTACACCTTC. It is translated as CASSIGQGAQGYTF.